This T cell receptor (beta chain) was sequenced during a study of breast tumors, draining lymph nodes, adjacent tissues. TCRdb reprocessed the multiplex PCR reads with MiXCR, giving one entry per CDR3 protein. The sample includes 20,000 to 25,000 distinct CDR3 sequences, 40% to 45% of them seen just once. The CDR3 consists of 15 residues. CDR1 is LNHDA and CDR2 is SQIVND in the germline V gene (reference sequence). The junction had 9 bases not matched to a gene; V was cut back by 6 bases and J by 7 bases. This sequence originates from a female donor with breast cancer. Some clones in this sample may be carry-over from other donors' samples. Sequencing was carried out using breast tumor tissue. J is TRBJ2-1 and V is TRBV19, with 10 bases aligning to TRBD2. The CDR3 loop reads CASRPLAGVLNEQFF. The CDR3, as DNA: TGTGCCAGTAGACCCCTAGCGGGAGTTTTAAATGAGCAGTTCTTC.